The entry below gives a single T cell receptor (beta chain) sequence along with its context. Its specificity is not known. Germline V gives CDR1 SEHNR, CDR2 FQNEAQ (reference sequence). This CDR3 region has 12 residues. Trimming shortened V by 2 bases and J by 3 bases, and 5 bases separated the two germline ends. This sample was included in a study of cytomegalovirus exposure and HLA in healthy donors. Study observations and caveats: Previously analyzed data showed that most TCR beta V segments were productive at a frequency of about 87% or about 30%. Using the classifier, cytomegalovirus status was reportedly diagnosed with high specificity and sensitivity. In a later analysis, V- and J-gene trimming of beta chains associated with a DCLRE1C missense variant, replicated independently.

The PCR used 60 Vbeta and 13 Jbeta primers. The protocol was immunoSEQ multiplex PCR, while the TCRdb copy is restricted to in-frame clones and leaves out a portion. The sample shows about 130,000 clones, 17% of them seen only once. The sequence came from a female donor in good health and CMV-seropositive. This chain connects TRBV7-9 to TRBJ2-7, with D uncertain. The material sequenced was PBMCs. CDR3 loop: CASSLTGYEQYF. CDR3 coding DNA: TGTGCCAGCAGCTTAACCGGCTACGAGCAGTACTTC.